The 20 T cell receptor beta chains below all came from one sample that was sequenced in a study of cytomegalovirus exposure and HLA in healthy donors. PCR involved 60 Vbeta and 13 Jbeta primers. Produced via immunoSEQ multiplex PCR; TCRdb's table is partial and in-frame only. Its clone listing holds 170,000 or so clones. Sequencing used PBMCs. These receptors originate from a man younger than 45 in good health and CMV-seronegative.

The chain joins TRBV19 to TRBJ1-1; D is unresolved. The CDR3 has 13 amino acids. The V end lost 2 bases, the J end lost 4 bases, and 8 bases lay between the germline ends. Germline V lookup: CDR1 LNHDA, CDR2 SQIVND (reference sequence). The CDR3 sequence is CASSINSFTEAFF. CDR3 nucleotides: TGTGCCAGTAGTATAAACAGTTTCACTGAAGCTTTCTTT. Full variable domain (missing parts from reference TRBV19 and TRBJ1-1): DGGITQSPKYLFRKEGQNVTLSCEQNLNHDAMYWYRQDPGQGLRLIYYSQIVNDFQKGDIAEGYSVSREKKESFPLTVTSAQKNPTAFYLCASSINSFTEAFFGQGTRLTVV.

In DNA, the CDR3 is TGCGCCAGCCGGGGACTGGGGTTTGAGCAGTTCTTC. Its protein is CASRGLGFEQFF. This chain connects TRBV4-1 to TRBJ2-1; a possible D gene is TRBD2 (6 bases). This CDR3 contains 12 residues. Trimming took off 8 bases at V and 9 bases at J, with 14 bases between the two ends. Looked up from germline, CDR1 is MGHRA and CDR2 is YSYEKL.

The chain couples TRBV28 to TRBJ1-2, with 9 bases aligning to TRBD1. Unmatched junction bases numbered 7, after V lost 5 bases and J lost 6 bases. The CDR3 spans 14 residues. The germline V gene has CDR1 MDHEN and CDR2 SYDVKM. The CDR3 reads CASSTGDRADGYTF. CDR3 nucleotides: TGTGCCAGCAGTACGGGGGACAGGGCAGATGGCTACACCTTC.

The chain couples TRBV11-3 to TRBJ2-7; 7 positions agree with TRBD2. This CDR3 comprises 14 residues. The ends lost 2 bases at V and 2 bases at J; junction bases unmatched: 3. From germline, CDR1 is SGHNT and CDR2 YENEEA. The CDR3 loop is CASSLFGGAYEQYF. The DNA of the CDR3 is TGTGCCAGCAGCTTATTTGGGGGGGCCTACGAGCAGTACTTC.

The genes are TRBV4-3 and TRBJ2-7, with TRBD2 matching 7 bases. Germline V gene lookup returns CDR1 LGHNA and CDR2 YSLEER. J was trimmed by 2 bases and V by 3 bases; bases with no gene match: 7. The CDR3 loop spans 15 amino acids. The CDR3 coding sequence is TGCGCCAGCAGCCAGGTGGGGGGAGGGGCCTACGAGCAGTACTTC. The encoded protein is CASSQVGGGAYEQYF.

The chain carries TRBV7-9 and TRBJ1-6; the D gene is possibly TRBD1 (6 bases). Germline CDR1 SEHNR, CDR2 FQNEAQ (reference sequence). With 3 bases removed from V and 5 bases from J, the gap between germline ends came to 11 bases. The CDR3 totals 15 residues. The CDR3 reads CASSFYRANNSPLHF. CDR3 nucleotide sequence: TGTGCCAGCAGCTTCTACAGGGCGAATAATTCACCCCTCCACTTT. Supplemented by reference TRBV7-9 and TRBJ1-6, the full variable domain reads DTGVSQNPRHKITKRGQNVTFRCDPISEHNRLYWYRQTLGQGPEFLTYFQNEAQLEKSRLLSDRFSAERPKGSFSTLEIQRTEQGDSAMYLCASSFYRANNSPLHFGNGTRLTVT.

Note on this clone: One junction end does not reproduce the germline sequence, and a read error may be involved. V usage is TRBV5-1 and J usage is TRBJ2-4; 11 nucleotides align to TRBD2. Germline V gives CDR1 SGHRS, CDR2 YFSETQ. The CDR3 totals 15 residues. The DNA for the CDR3 is TGCGCCAGCAGCTTGTCCGGGACTAGCGGTACCATTGGGGACTTC. The encoded protein is CASSLSGTSGTIGDF.

The V call is TRBV19, the J call TRBJ1-4, with TRBD1 as a possible D gene (5 bases). CDR3 size: 14 residues. Germline assignment: CDR1 LNHDA and CDR2 SQIVND (reference sequence). Trimming stripped 3 bases from V and 7 bases from J, with 12 bases between. The CDR3 sequence: CASSIVGAAEKLFF. The CDR3 nucleotides read TGTGCCAGTAGTATCGTAGGGGCGGCTGAAAAACTGTTTTTT.

CDR3 amino acids: CASSPGLTGGEKLFF. Written as DNA, the CDR3 is TGTGCCAGCAGCCCGGGTCTGACAGGGGGCGAAAAACTGTTTTTT. The rearrangement uses TRBV11-3 and TRBJ1-4; the match to TRBD1 covers 10 bases. Germline V CDR1 and CDR2: SGHNT, YENEEA. Trimming took 5 bases from V and 8 from J; bases not matched to a gene: 8. This CDR3 spans 15 amino acids.

The chain joins TRBV12-5 to TRBJ2-2; no definite D call. The CDR3 is made up of 12 amino acids. From germline, CDR1 is LGHNT and CDR2 FRNRAP. The ends were cut back, 3 bases at V and 5 bases at J, with 4 bases in the middle. CDR3 region: CASGLATGELFF. DNA of the CDR3: TGTGCTAGTGGTTTAGCTACCGGGGAGCTGTTTTTT.

The CDR3 spells CASSLVGAEITDTQYF. The DNA for the CDR3 is TGTGCCAGCAGCTTAGTAGGCGCGGAGATCACAGATACGCAGTATTTT. The chain is built from TRBV11-3 and TRBJ2-3; the D is unclear. The V gene's germline CDR1 is SGHNT and CDR2 YENEEA. This CDR3 has 16 amino acids. V lost 1 base and J lost 2, with 13 bases in between.

The V gene is TRBV6-6, the J gene TRBJ1-1; D is possibly TRBD1 (5 bases). The CDR3 spans 15 residues. The germline V gene encodes CDR1 MNHNY and CDR2 SVGAGI (reference sequence). The germline V and J ends were trimmed by 2 bases and 1 base, with 11 bases remaining between them. The CDR3, as DNA: TGTGCCAGCAGTTACGGGGCGTTGGGGAACACTGAAGCTTTCTTT. It is translated as CASSYGALGNTEAFF.

The J gene is TRBJ1-2, the V gene TRBV7-2; TRBD1 matches at 9 bases. Germline V gene data show CDR1 as SGHTA and CDR2 as FQGNSA. The CDR3 is 15 residues long. V shed 6 bases and J 4 bases; nucleotides not matched to a gene: 9. CDR3 nucleotide sequence: TGTGCCAGCAGGAGGCCGGGACAGGGTTCCTATGGCTACACCTTC. This sequence encodes CASRRPGQGSYGYTF. Full variable domain (rest looked up from reference TRBV7-2 and TRBJ1-2): GAGVSQSPSNKVTEKGKDVELRCDPISGHTALYWYRQSLGQGLEFLIYFQGNSAPDKSGLPSDRFSAERTGGSVSTLTIQRTQQEDSAVYLCASRRPGQGSYGYTFGSGTRLTVV.

The chain couples TRBV7-9 to TRBJ2-5, with 8 nucleotides matching TRBD2. The J call may not be correct, given that the DNA end is closer to TRBJ2-7. The CDR3 has 16 residues. CDR1 SEHNR and CDR2 FQNEAQ come from the germline V gene (reference sequence). CDR3 nucleotide sequence: TGTGCCAGCAGCTCAACCCTGTCCGGGAGGGCGTACGAGCAGTACTTC. The encoded protein is CASSSTLSGRAYEQYF.

The CDR3 DNA reads TGTGCCATCAGTGAAGGGACAGGGATAAGAGCTCAGCCCCAGCATTTT. Its translation is CAISEGTGIRAQPQHF. This chain uses TRBV10-3 with TRBJ1-5, with TRBD1 matching over 9 bases. After removal of 3 bases from V and 6 bases from J, the junction contained 9 bases not matched to a gene. Germline values: CDR1 ENHRY, CDR2 SYGVKD. The CDR3 has 16 amino acids.

The chain uses TRBV5-1 and TRBJ1-1; 10 bases match TRBD1. This CDR3 has 14 residues. Germline lookup yields CDR1 SGHRS and CDR2 YFSETQ. V trimming: 4 bases; J trimming: 4 bases; junction bases outside the gene matches: 4. The CDR3 DNA reads as TGCGCCAGCAGCGGGACAGGGGACGGCACTGAAGCTTTCTTT. It yields the protein CASSGTGDGTEAFF.

V is TRBV15 and J is TRBJ2-3; 7 bases fit TRBD2. The J segment lost 0 bases and the V segment lost 0 bases, leaving 0 bases of the junction unmatched. Germline CDR1 LNHNV, CDR2 YYDKDF (reference sequence). CDR3 length: 15 residues. Written as DNA, the CDR3 is TGTGCCACCAGCAGAGATAGCGGGAGCACAGATACGCAGTATTTT. Amino acid sequence: CATSRDSGSTDTQYF.

The rearrangement joins TRBV11-3 to TRBJ2-7, with D hard to call. The CDR3 consists of 15 residues. Trimming took off 2 bases at V and 2 bases at J, with 13 bases between the two ends. Germline V gives CDR1 SGHNT, CDR2 YENEEA. The CDR3: CASSLRGSSTYEQYF. As DNA, the CDR3 is TGTGCCAGCAGCTTACGAGGATCCTCAACCTACGAGCAGTACTTC.

The chain carries TRBV5-4 and TRBJ2-1, with 8 bases matching TRBD1. Trimming at V came to 2 bases and at J to 0 bases, leaving 7 bases not matched to a gene. This CDR3 comprises 17 residues. Germline V gives CDR1 SGHNT, CDR2 YYREEE (reference sequence). CDR3 loop: CASSLKLGQGSYNEQFF. The CDR3 DNA sequence: TGTGCCAGCAGCTTAAAGCTCGGACAGGGCTCCTACAATGAGCAGTTCTTC.

This chain joins TRBV19 and TRBJ2-3, with TRBD2 identical over 8 bases. CDR3 length: 15 residues. The V gene's germline CDR1 is LNHDA and CDR2 SQIVND (reference sequence). J gave up 2 bases and V 10 bases, and 11 bases lay outside the gene matches. The CDR3 sequence is CATRLRGGYTDTQYF. The CDR3 DNA sequence: TGTGCCACGCGACTACGGGGGGGGTACACAGATACGCAGTATTTT.